The 30 T cell receptor beta chains below all came from one sample that was sequenced in a study of PD-1 blockade in classical Hodgkin lymphoma. Sequenced by immunoSEQ multiplex PCR; TCRdb stores in-frame clones only, minus some. The sample contains roughly 100,000 clones, around 90% of which appear only once. Stated time point: cycle 4 day 1 (C4D1), after 6 weeks of nivolumab. Each patient's relapse followed autologous stem cell transplantation, and brentuximab vedotin exposure varied. Sequenced here: peripheral blood mononuclear cells (PBMCs), sampled before the fourth cycle of nivolumab. These receptor sequences come from a human donor with classical Hodgkin lymphoma.

This clone has a handful of counts. The chain carries TRBV23-1 and TRBJ1-5; the match to TRBD1 covers 7 bases. TRBV23-1 is sorted into the ORF group, with uncertain function. CDR3 length: 15 residues. The ends lost 4 bases at V and 4 bases at J; junction bases unmatched: 7. This chain's CDR3 is CASSPLGTVNQPQHF. The CDR3 DNA reads TGCGCCAGCAGTCCCCTCGGGACAGTTAATCAGCCCCAGCATTTT.

This clone has only a few counts. V usage is TRBV2 and J usage is TRBJ1-5; no clear D. CDR1 and CDR2 (germline): SNHLY, FYNNEI. The CDR3 has 13 residues. Between the trimmed V and J ends, which lost 1 base and 4 bases, there was a span of 5 bases. The CDR3 DNA is TGTGCCAGCAGTGAAGTGGGGAATCAGCCCCAGCATTTT. It specifies CASSEVGNQPQHF.

V gene TRBV25-1 combines with J gene TRBJ2-2; D call uncertain. Germline lookup yields CDR1 MGHDK and CDR2 SYGVNS. The ends were cut back, 6 bases at V and 1 base at J, with 9 bases in the middle. The CDR3 is 14 amino acids. CDR3 region: CASSSDLNTGELFF. As DNA, the CDR3 is TGTGCCAGCAGCTCAGACTTGAACACCGGGGAGCTGTTTTTT.

The rearrangement links TRBV5-5 to TRBJ1-2, with unresolved D. The V gene's germline CDR1 is SGHKS and CDR2 YYEKEE (reference sequence). The V end lost 0 bases, the J end lost 7 bases, and 16 bases lay between the germline ends. This CDR3 has 15 residues. The CDR3 DNA is TGTGCCAGCAGCTTGGCCTCGACGGTGAATGGTGGCTACACCTTC. Its protein is CASSLASTVNGGYTF.

CDR3 in amino acids: CASSLGGLRRDEQFF. CDR3 sequence (DNA): TGTGCCAGCAGCTTAGGTGGCTTACGCCGGGATGAGCAGTTCTTC. This chain joins TRBV7-5 and TRBJ2-1; the table's TRBD2 call for D was not verified on the DNA. TRBV7-5 represents a pseudogene. This CDR3 has 15 residues.

The genes are TRBV5-1 and TRBJ2-7, with 10 bases fitting TRBD1. Germline V gene data show CDR1 as SGHRS and CDR2 as YFSETQ. The CDR3 runs to 14 residues. Unmatched junction bases numbered 8, after V lost 4 bases and J lost 7 bases. Here the CDR3 DNA reads TGCGCCAGCAGCCCGAGCGGGACAGGGGATGAGCAGTACTTC. This sequence encodes CASSPSGTGDEQYF.

Here the CDR3 reads CASSLSGQQTGELFF. The CDR3 DNA follows: TGCGCCAGCAGCCTGTCGGGACAGCAAACCGGGGAGCTGTTTTTT. The chain recombines TRBV5-1 with TRBJ2-2, with TRBD1 matching over 7 bases. The CDR3 loop spans 15 amino acids. After removal of 4 bases from V and 5 bases from J, the junction contained 8 bases not matched to a gene. Looked up from germline, CDR1 is SGHRS and CDR2 is YFSETQ. The full variable domain, with the rest looked up from reference TRBV5-1 and TRBJ2-2, is KAGVTQTPRYLIKTRGQQVTLSCSPISGHRSVSWYQQTPGQGLQFLFEYFSETQRNKGNFPGRFSGRQFSNSRSEMNVSTLELGDSALYLCASSLSGQQTGELFFGEGSRLTVL.

This chain uses TRBV9 with TRBJ2-7; D is ambiguous. Per the germline V gene, CDR1 is SGDLS and CDR2 is YYNGEE. V shed 3 bases and J shed 3 bases, with 4 bases lying between them. This CDR3 is 11 amino acids long. As DNA, the CDR3 is TGTGCCAGCAGCGCCGGCTACGAGCAGTACTTC. This sequence encodes CASSAGYEQYF.

V is TRBV18 and J is TRBJ2-7; 9 bases agree with TRBD1. Looked up from germline, CDR1 is KGHSH and CDR2 is LQKENI. The CDR3 length is 15 residues. The ends lost 0 bases at V and 2 bases at J; junction bases unmatched: 2. In DNA form, the CDR3 reads TGTGCCAGCTCACCACCGGGACAGGGTCCCTACGAGCAGTACTTC. Its translation: CASSPPGQGPYEQYF.

The chain links TRBV19 to TRBJ1-5; 7 nucleotides line up with TRBD1. The CDR3 consists of 16 residues. Germline CDR1 reads LNHDA; CDR2 reads SQIVND (reference sequence). The J segment lost 1 base and the V segment lost 4 bases, leaving 7 bases of the junction unmatched. The DNA for the CDR3 is TGTGCCAGTAGTACCGGTTACAGGGGAAGCAATCAGCCCCAGCATTTT. This encodes CASSTGYRGSNQPQHF.

The rearrangement uses TRBV7-9 and TRBJ2-7; D may be TRBD1 or TRBD2 (5 bases each). The V gene lost 1 base and the J gene lost 3 bases, with 13 bases spanning the gap. The CDR3 totals 15 residues. Germline V CDR1 and CDR2: SEHNR, FQNEAQ (reference sequence). The CDR3 spells CASSLVGVGNYEQYF. CDR3 nucleotides: TGTGCCAGCAGCTTAGTGGGGGTCGGGAACTACGAGCAGTACTTC.

This chain connects TRBV19 to TRBJ2-1; D is uncertain. CDR3 length: 15 amino acids. V was trimmed by 5 bases and J by 0 bases, leaving 11 bases between them. Germline V gene data show CDR1 as LNHDA and CDR2 as SQIVND (reference sequence). The CDR3 DNA is TGTGCCAGTAGTCGCAGTAGCAGCTCCTACAATGAGCAGTTCTTC. It is translated as CASSRSSSSYNEQFF. Looking up the rest from reference TRBV19 and TRBJ2-1 gives the full variable domain: DGGITQSPKYLFRKEGQNVTLSCEQNLNHDAMYWYRQDPGQGLRLIYYSQIVNDFQKGDIAEGYSVSREKKESFPLTVTSAQKNPTAFYLCASSRSSSSYNEQFFGPGTRLTVL.

This chain links TRBV18 with TRBJ2-7; 12 bases match TRBD2. The length of the CDR3 is 14 residues. V lost 3 bases to trimming and J lost 4 bases; unmatched junction nucleotides: 1. CDR1 is KGHSH and CDR2 is LQKENI in the germline V gene. The CDR3 sequence is CASSPGLAGYEQYF. For the CDR3, the DNA is TGTGCCAGCTCACCCGGACTAGCGGGGTACGAGCAGTACTTC. Together with reference TRBV18 and TRBJ2-7, the CDR3 gives the full variable domain: NAGVMQNPRHLVRRRGQEARLRCSPMKGHSHVYWYRQLPEEGLKFMVYLQKENIIDESGMPKERFSAEFPKEGPSILRIQQVVRGDSAAYFCASSPGLAGYEQYFGPGTRLTVT.

CDR3 in amino acids: CSVEVQGGTGYTF. In DNA form, the CDR3 reads TGCAGCGTTGAGGTGCAGGGAGGGACCGGCTACACCTTC. The chain couples TRBV29-1 to TRBJ1-2; D is possibly TRBD1 (5 bases). The germline V and J ends were trimmed by 3 bases and 8 bases, with 16 bases remaining between them. Germline V CDR1 and CDR2: SQVTM, ANQGSEA. The CDR3 sequence is 13 residues long.

This sequence joins TRBV5-1 and TRBJ2-1; 8 bases align to TRBD2. CDR1 and CDR2 from the germline V gene are SGHRS and YFSETQ. CDR3 length equals 15 residues. After removal of 4 bases from V and 6 bases from J, the junction contained 9 bases not matched to a gene. Here the CDR3 DNA reads TGCGCCAGCAGCCCAACCAGCGGGAGTGGCAATGAGCAGTTCTTC. Amino acids: CASSPTSGSGNEQFF.

The V call is TRBV27, the J call TRBJ1-1, with D unresolved. This CDR3 is built from 14 residues. Germline CDR1 MNHEY, CDR2 SMNVEV (reference sequence). V gave up 0 bases and J gave up 6 bases, with 11 bases separating them. CDR3 protein: CASSLSPLTAEAFF. The CDR3 nucleotides read TGTGCCAGCAGTTTATCCCCCTTGACTGCTGAAGCTTTCTTT.

Only one count was recorded for this clone. The chain has TRBV27 and TRBJ2-2, with 8 positions matching TRBD2. Germline values: CDR1 MNHEY, CDR2 SMNVEV (reference sequence). V was pared by 8 bases and J by 8 bases, with 7 bases of the junction left unmatched. The CDR3 consists of 13 residues. CDR3: CASQHGGVGELFF. As DNA, the CDR3 is TGTGCCAGCCAACACGGGGGGGTTGGGGAGCTGTTTTTT.

V gene TRBV5-6 combines with J gene TRBJ2-7; TRBD1 matches 8 bases. The junction had 8 bases not matched to a gene; V was cut back by 7 bases and J by 2 bases. The CDR3 is 14 amino acids. Looked up from germline, CDR1 is SGHDT and CDR2 is YYEEEE. The CDR3 loop is CASAGGTRAYEQYF. CDR3 sequence (DNA): TGTGCCAGCGCAGGGGGCACGAGGGCCTACGAGCAGTACTTC.

The chain uses TRBV6-6 and TRBJ2-3; TRBD1 matches 8 bases. The CDR3 runs 15 residues. After removal of 5 bases from V and 4 bases from J, the junction contained 8 bases not matched to a gene. From germline, CDR1 is MNHNY and CDR2 SVGAGI (reference sequence). CDR3 sequence (DNA): TGTGCCAGCAGTCCCAGGGGGCACGGGTCAGATACGCAGTATTTT. Translated, it gives CASSPRGHGSDTQYF.

The V call is TRBV30, the J call TRBJ1-2; D is unresolved. The CDR3 runs 16 residues. Germline CDR1 is GTSNPN and CDR2 is SVGIG (reference sequence). Trimming shortened V by 0 bases and J by 3 bases, and 17 bases separated the two germline ends. The CDR3: CAWSVWRRAGDYGYTF. CDR3 coding DNA: TGTGCCTGGAGTGTTTGGAGGAGGGCAGGAGACTATGGCTACACCTTC.

This chain links TRBV30 with TRBJ2-3, with TRBD2 as a possible D gene (6 bases). Trimming left V 3 bases short and J 3 bases short, with 13 bases between. The V gene's germline CDR1 is GTSNPN and CDR2 SVGIG (reference sequence). The length of the CDR3 is 14 residues. The CDR3 reads CAWRRPAGTDTQYF. The CDR3 DNA sequence: TGTGCCTGGAGGAGGCCGGCGGGGACAGATACGCAGTATTTT.

This sequence joins TRBV29-1 and TRBJ2-5, with 7 bases aligning to TRBD1. The germline V gene encodes CDR1 SQVTM and CDR2 ANQGSEA. V lost 5 bases, J lost 3 bases, and 9 bases stayed unmatched. The CDR3 is 14 residues long. The CDR3, as DNA: TGCAGCGTTTACCCCGGGGACAGAAAAGAGACCCAGTACTTC. Protein: CSVYPGDRKETQYF.

The V and J genes are TRBV5-1 and TRBJ2-6; no firm D call. Deletions cut 5 bases from V and 4 bases from J, with 13 bases between. CDR3 length: 15 residues. CDR1 is SGHRS, CDR2 YFSETQ, per germline. CDR3 in DNA: TGCGCCAGCAGTAGGTACAGTATGGGGGCCAACGTCCTGACTTTC. The encoded protein is CASSRYSMGANVLTF.

The chain employs TRBV7-6 and TRBJ1-5; the D gene is possibly TRBD1 (6 bases). CDR3 length: 13 residues. Germline V gives CDR1 SGHVS, CDR2 FNYEAQ. V lost 5 bases to trimming and J lost 7 bases, with 12 bases between them. CDR3 protein: CASSAYRDQPQHF. Written as DNA, the CDR3 is TGTGCCAGCAGCGCTTACAGGGACCAGCCCCAGCATTTT.

V gene TRBV6-5 combines with J gene TRBJ1-2, with D possibly matching TRBD1 (6 bases). The CDR3 consists of 14 residues. CDR1 is MNHEY and CDR2 is SVGAGI in the germline V gene. The V gene lost 6 bases and the J gene lost 4 bases, with 15 bases spanning the gap. The CDR3, as DNA: TGTGCCAGCAGGCAACAGGGAGGGAGCTATGGCTACACCTTC. Encoded protein: CASRQQGGSYGYTF.

This rearrangement joins TRBV29-1 to TRBJ1-1; D gene unclear. V lost 3 bases and J lost 3, with 8 bases in between. The CDR3 totals 12 residues. Germline CDR1 reads SQVTM; CDR2 reads ANQGSEA. CDR3 loop: CSVEPSYTEAFF. In DNA, the CDR3 is TGCAGCGTTGAGCCCTCCTACACTGAAGCTTTCTTT.

The chain joins TRBV9 to TRBJ2-7; D may be TRBD2 (7 bases). Germline loops: CDR1 SGDLS, CDR2 YYNGEE. V was shortened by 3 bases and J by 5 bases, with 15 bases between the two germline ends. This CDR3 region has 14 residues. CDR3: CASSEGGLPHEQYF. In nucleotides, the CDR3 is TGTGCCAGCAGCGAGGGGGGGCTGCCCCACGAGCAGTACTTC. The full variable domain, rest sourced from reference TRBV9 and TRBJ2-7, is DSGVTQTPKHLITATGQRVTLRCSPRSGDLSVYWYQQSLDQGLQFLIQYYNGEERAKGNILERFSAQQFPDLHSELNLSSLELGDSALYFCASSEGGLPHEQYFGPGTRLTVT.

This clone showed up just a few times. The chain is built from TRBV5-1 and TRBJ2-5, with D hard to call. Between the trimmed V and J ends, which lost 2 bases and 1 base, there was a span of 12 bases. Germline-derived CDR1 and CDR2 are SGHRS and YFSETQ. The CDR3 spans 15 residues. This CDR3 is CASSLMDASQETQYF. The CDR3 DNA follows: TGCGCCAGCAGCTTAATGGACGCCTCCCAAGAGACCCAGTACTTC.

The genes are TRBV7-9 and TRBJ1-3; D is ambiguous. The V end lost 0 bases, the J end lost 0 bases, and 15 bases lay between the germline ends. Germline CDR1 is SEHNR and CDR2 is FQNEAQ (reference sequence). The CDR3 has 18 residues. The CDR3 coding sequence is TGTGCCAGCAGCTTAGCGAGCATCGCATCTCACTCTGGAAACACCATATATTTT. It yields the protein CASSLASIASHSGNTIYF. Drawing the rest from reference TRBV7-9 and TRBJ1-3, the complete variable domain is DTGVSQNPRHKITKRGQNVTFRCDPISEHNRLYWYRQTLGQGPEFLTYFQNEAQLEKSRLLSDRFSAERPKGSFSTLEIQRTEQGDSAMYLCASSLASIASHSGNTIYFGEGSWLTVV.

This clone has a handful of counts. The chain links TRBV19 to TRBJ1-5; TRBD1 aligns across 7 bases. Germline CDR1 LNHDA, CDR2 SQIVND (reference sequence). This CDR3 has 12 residues. Trimming took 9 bases from V and 6 from J; bases not matched to a gene: 5. The CDR3: CASRQGGQPQHF. The DNA for the CDR3 is TGTGCCAGCAGACAGGGTGGTCAGCCCCAGCATTTT.